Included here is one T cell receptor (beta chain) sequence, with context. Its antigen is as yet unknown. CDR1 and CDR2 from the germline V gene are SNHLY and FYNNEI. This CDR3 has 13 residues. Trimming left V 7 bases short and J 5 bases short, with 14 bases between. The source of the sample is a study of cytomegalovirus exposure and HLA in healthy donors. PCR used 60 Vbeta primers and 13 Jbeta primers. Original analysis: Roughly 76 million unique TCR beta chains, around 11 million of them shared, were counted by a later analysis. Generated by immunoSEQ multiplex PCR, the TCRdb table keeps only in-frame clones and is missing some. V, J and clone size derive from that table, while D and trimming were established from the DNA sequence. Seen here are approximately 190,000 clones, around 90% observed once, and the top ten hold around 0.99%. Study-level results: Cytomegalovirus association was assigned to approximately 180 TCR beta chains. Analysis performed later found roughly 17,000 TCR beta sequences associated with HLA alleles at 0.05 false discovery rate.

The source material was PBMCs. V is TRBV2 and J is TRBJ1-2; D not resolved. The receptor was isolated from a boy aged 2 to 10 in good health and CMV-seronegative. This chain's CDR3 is CASTGAGLYGYTF. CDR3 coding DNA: TGTGCCAGCACCGGAGCCGGACTGTATGGCTACACCTTC.